The next 20 T cell receptor beta chains were all read from a single sample in a study of spatial heterogeneity in lung cancer. The time point here: sample taken at primary tumor resection. MiXCR was run by TCRdb on the 5' RACE reads, yielding one entry per CDR3 protein. The repertoire holds 43,000 or so distinct CDR3 sequences, with over 6.5% as singletons. Sequencing was performed on PBMCs, taken at surgery. The receptors were sampled from a female donor with early-stage non-small cell lung cancer.

This clonotype has at least ten counts. This rearrangement joins TRBV28 to TRBJ1-3, with a possible D match to TRBD1 (6 bases). V was cut by 6 bases and J by 2 bases, with 11 bases left in between. The CDR3 loop spans 14 amino acids. Germline V gene lookup returns CDR1 MDHEN and CDR2 SYDVKM. The CDR3 loop reads CASRLQGAGNTIYF. CDR3 nucleotides: TGTGCCAGCAGGCTACAGGGTGCTGGAAACACCATATATTTT.

This clonotype turned up a few times. This chain uses TRBV7-2 with TRBJ1-2; D is ambiguous. V dropped 4 bases and J dropped 5 bases, with 11 bases sitting between them. Germline V gene lookup returns CDR1 SGHTA and CDR2 FQGNSA. The CDR3 contains 13 residues. CDR3 loop: CASSSDPPYGYTF. The CDR3 bases are TGTGCCAGCAGCTCGGACCCTCCATATGGCTACACCTTC.

This clonotype was counted at least ten times. This chain links TRBV20-1 with TRBJ2-3; D is possibly TRBD1 (5 bases). V lost 5 bases to trimming and J lost 0 bases, with 12 bases between them. The CDR3 covers 14 residues. Per germline, CDR1 DFQATT and CDR2 SNEGSKA (reference sequence). In DNA form, the CDR3 reads TGCAGTGCTCTACGGACATCTAGCACAGATACGCAGTATTTT. It translates to CSALRTSSTDTQYF.

In this sample, this clonotype turned up a few times. The rearrangement joins TRBV5-1 to TRBJ2-1; no reliable D call. With 2 bases removed from V and 3 bases from J, the gap between germline ends came to 12 bases. The CDR3 is 15 residues long. Germline CDR1 and CDR2: SGHRS and YFSETQ. This chain's CDR3 is CASSFTALNYNEQFF. Written as DNA, the CDR3 is TGCGCCAGCAGCTTCACGGCACTTAACTACAATGAGCAGTTCTTC.

This clonotype appeared many times. At one boundary the junction diverges from the germline segment, which might be a read error. The rearrangement uses TRBV27 and TRBJ2-4; 11 positions agree with TRBD2. The CDR3 runs 12 residues. The germline V gene has CDR1 MNHEY and CDR2 SMNVEV (reference sequence). As DNA, the CDR3 is TGTGCCAGCAGTTTTAGCGGGGGGGCGATCAGGTTC. Translated: CASSFSGGAIRF.

This clonotype was counted a few times. The V gene is TRBV7-9, the J gene TRBJ1-1; 7 bases map to TRBD1. This CDR3 has 13 amino acids. V shed 6 bases, J shed 4 bases, and the junction held 5 bases outside the gene matches. Germline lookup yields CDR1 SEHNR and CDR2 FQNEAQ (reference sequence). The CDR3 DNA is TGTGCCAGCAGGCAGACAGGGATCACTGAAGCTTTCTTT. Its translation is CASRQTGITEAFF.

The chain links TRBV7-2 to TRBJ2-2, with D unclear. The germline CDR1 and CDR2 sequences are SGHTA and FQGNSA. The CDR3 sequence is 15 residues long. V dropped 4 bases and J dropped 2 bases, with 11 bases sitting between them. The CDR3 loop reads CASSSPRSNTGELFF. CDR3 DNA: TGTGCCAGCAGCTCCCCACGGAGCAACACCGGGGAGCTGTTTTTT.

This clonotype was counted many times. J is TRBJ2-7 and V is TRBV4-2; D is uncertain. Trimming shortened V by 0 bases and J by 3 bases, and 12 bases separated the two germline ends. Germline CDR1 and CDR2: LGHNA and YNFKEQ. CDR3 size: 15 residues. CDR3 region: CASSQDQASYYEQYF. CDR3 coding DNA: TGTGCCAGCAGCCAAGATCAGGCTAGTTACTACGAGCAGTACTTC.

This clonotype showed up many times. The chain employs TRBV14 and TRBJ2-5; D is unresolved. Germline V CDR1 and CDR2: SGHDN, FVKESK. This CDR3 has 13 residues. The V and J ends lost 4 bases and 2 bases respectively, with 8 bases between them. The CDR3 region is CASSRTRQETQYF. The CDR3 DNA reads TGTGCCAGCAGCCGAACCCGGCAAGAGACCCAGTACTTC.

There are many counts of this clonotype. This chain joins TRBV10-2 and TRBJ1-2; a weak D match, TRBD1 (5 bases). Germline values: CDR1 WSHSY, CDR2 SAAADI. Trimming stripped 6 bases from V and 3 bases from J, with 14 bases between. The length of the CDR3 is 14 residues. The CDR3 DNA follows: TGCGCCAGCAGGAGGGATGAGGGGCACTATGGCTACACCTTC. Translating gives CASRRDEGHYGYTF.

The rearrangement links TRBV3-1 to TRBJ2-7, with 8 bases aligning to TRBD1. The germline V gene has CDR1 LGHDT and CDR2 YNNKEL (reference sequence). This CDR3 is 13 amino acids long. With 5 bases clipped from V and 2 bases from J, the junction kept 2 bases outside the gene matches. In DNA form, the CDR3 reads TGTGCCAGCAGCATGGGACAGGCCTACGAGCAGTACTTC. Translation: CASSMGQAYEQYF.

This clonotype occurred many times. The chain has TRBV19 and TRBJ1-1; 7 bases agree with TRBD1. V lost 3 bases to trimming and J lost 4 bases; unmatched junction nucleotides: 5. CDR1 is LNHDA, CDR2 SQIVND, per germline (reference sequence). The CDR3 contains 14 residues. CDR3 in amino acids: CASSIQGVSTEAFF. CDR3 coding DNA: TGTGCCAGTAGTATCCAGGGGGTCAGCACTGAAGCTTTCTTT.

A few counts support this clonotype. The rearrangement joins TRBV6-5 to TRBJ1-2; 9 bases agree with TRBD1. Germline V gene lookup returns CDR1 MNHEY and CDR2 SVGAGI. The CDR3 consists of 16 residues. V lost 0 bases and J lost 9; bases outside the gene matches: 11. The CDR3 is CASSYSDAPGQGRYTF. CDR3 coding DNA: TGTGCCAGCAGTTACTCTGACGCCCCGGGACAGGGACGCTACACCTTC.

The table lists this clonotype with many counts. In DNA form, the CDR3 reads TGCGCCAGCAGCTTGGTCTGGGGGAGCTCCTACGAGCAGTACTTC. Its protein product is CASSLVWGSSYEQYF. V and J are TRBV5-1 and TRBJ2-7, with D perhaps being TRBD1 or TRBD2 (5 bases each). CDR3 length: 15 residues. Trimming removed 0 bases at V and 0 bases at J, with 10 bases between. Germline V CDR1 and CDR2: SGHRS, YFSETQ. The full variable domain, its missing parts supplied by reference TRBV5-1 and TRBJ2-7, is KAGVTQTPRYLIKTRGQQVTLSCSPISGHRSVSWYQQTPGQGLQFLFEYFSETQRNKGNFPGRFSGRQFSNSRSEMNVSTLELGDSALYLCASSLVWGSSYEQYFGPGTRLTVT.

This clonotype was seen only a few times. The rearrangement joins TRBV28 to TRBJ1-5, with a possible D match to TRBD1 (6 bases). V gave up 3 bases and J gave up 0 bases, with 12 bases separating them. The V gene's germline CDR1 is MDHEN and CDR2 SYDVKM. This CDR3 region has 16 residues. In nucleotides, the CDR3 is TGTGCCAGCAGTTTGGGGACACCTTATAGCAATCAGCCCCAGCATTTT. Its protein product is CASSLGTPYSNQPQHF.

For the CDR3, the DNA is TGTGCCAGCAGTTACAAAGGGACCCAGTACTTC. Translated: CASSYKGTQYF. The chain uses TRBV28 and TRBJ2-5; no firm D call. V dropped 4 bases and J dropped 7 bases, with 7 bases sitting between them. Germline V gene data show CDR1 as MDHEN and CDR2 as SYDVKM. This CDR3 has 11 amino acids.

A few counts support this clonotype. The chain recombines TRBV7-2 with TRBJ2-1; D may correspond to TRBD1 or TRBD2 (5 bases each). Trimming stripped 6 bases from V and 0 bases from J, with 15 bases between. Germline V gene lookup returns CDR1 SGHTA and CDR2 FQGNSA. There are 16 residues in the CDR3. The CDR3, as DNA: TGTGCCAGCAGTCCCCCCGGGGCGAGCTCCTACAATGAGCAGTTCTTC. Translated: CASSPPGASSYNEQFF.

This chain joins TRBV29-1 and TRBJ2-2; D remains unclear. This CDR3 is 12 amino acids long. Germline CDR1 reads SQVTM; CDR2 reads ANQGSEA. Deletions cut 5 bases from V and 3 bases from J, with 7 bases between. The CDR3 bases are TGCAGCGTTTCCTGGGACACCGGGGAGCTGTTTTTT. Its translation is CSVSWDTGELFF.

The rearrangement links TRBV6-1 to TRBJ1-1; 9 nucleotides line up with TRBD1. This CDR3 contains 14 residues. J was trimmed by 5 bases and V by 7 bases; bases with no gene match: 8. CDR1 and CDR2 from the germline V gene are MNHNS and SASEGT. The CDR3 coding sequence is TGTGCCAGCAACCGGGACAGGGCATCAACTGAAGCTTTCTTT. Its translation is CASNRDRASTEAFF.

This clonotype has more than one count but fewer than ten. The chain recombines TRBV7-2 with TRBJ1-6; possible D gene TRBD1, 6 bases. The CDR3 spans 16 residues. Germline V gene sequence: CDR1 SGHTA, CDR2 FQGNSA. Trimming stripped 2 bases from V and 7 bases from J, with 15 bases between. The CDR3, as DNA: TGTGCCAGCAGCTTACAACCGGGCGGGACAAATTCACCCCTCCACTTT. It encodes CASSLQPGGTNSPLHF.